This T cell receptor (beta chain) was sequenced in a study of cytomegalovirus exposure and HLA in healthy donors. Note on this clone: The antigen is undetermined.

Points from the study as a whole: Reported results showed that the classifier diagnosed cytomegalovirus status with high specificity and sensitivity. Certain sequence variants were highly shared and formed a cluster, and this cluster was likely a sequencing artifact. Researchers counted over 150 TCR beta chains as cytomegalovirus-associated. Specificity of three CMV-associated chains for CMV antigens was verified in vitro.

It was with 60 Vbeta and 13 Jbeta primers that the PCR ran. Only in-frame clones appear in the TCRdb table, and some are missing; sequencing was by immunoSEQ multiplex PCR. The sample has roughly 70,000 clones; roughly 72% are singletons. Germline V gene lookup returns CDR1 SGHDN and CDR2 FVKESK. This CDR3 has 16 residues. V was shortened by 2 bases and J by 7 bases, with 21 bases between the two germline ends. The chain uses TRBV14 and TRBJ2-7; D might be TRBD2 (5 bases). The sequenced material came from PBMCs. This sequence originates from a man aged 50-60 years in good health and CMV-seronegative. In DNA, the CDR3 is TGTGCCAGCAGCCAATCCTGGAGCGGTAGATCACGGGAGCAGTACTTC. As protein: CASSQSWSGRSREQYF.